This T cell receptor beta chain is drawn from a study of blood T cell repertoires in COVID-19. In the study overall: Sites across the United States, Italy and Spain contributed samples from acute and convalescent COVID-19.

Germline V CDR1 and CDR2: SGDLS, YYNGEE. There are 13 residues in the CDR3. With 3 bases removed from V and 6 bases from J, the gap between germline ends came to 11 bases. Assay: immunoSEQ multiplex PCR; the TCRdb copy retains only in-frame clones and omits some. The sample holds about 74,000 clones, roughly four fifths seen once. The sequenced sample consisted of peripheral blood. This chain links TRBV9 with TRBJ2-3, with D tentatively TRBD1 (5 bases). The TCR originated in a human donor in a cohort sampled during active COVID-19. CDR3: CASSGAPGDTQYF. CDR3 sequence (DNA): TGTGCCAGCAGCGGGGCACCAGGGGATACGCAGTATTTT. Looking up the rest from reference TRBV9 and TRBJ2-3 gives the full variable domain: DSGVTQTPKHLITATGQRVTLRCSPRSGDLSVYWYQQSLDQGLQFLIQYYNGEERAKGNILERFSAQQFPDLHSELNLSSLELGDSALYFCASSGAPGDTQYFGPGTRLTVL.